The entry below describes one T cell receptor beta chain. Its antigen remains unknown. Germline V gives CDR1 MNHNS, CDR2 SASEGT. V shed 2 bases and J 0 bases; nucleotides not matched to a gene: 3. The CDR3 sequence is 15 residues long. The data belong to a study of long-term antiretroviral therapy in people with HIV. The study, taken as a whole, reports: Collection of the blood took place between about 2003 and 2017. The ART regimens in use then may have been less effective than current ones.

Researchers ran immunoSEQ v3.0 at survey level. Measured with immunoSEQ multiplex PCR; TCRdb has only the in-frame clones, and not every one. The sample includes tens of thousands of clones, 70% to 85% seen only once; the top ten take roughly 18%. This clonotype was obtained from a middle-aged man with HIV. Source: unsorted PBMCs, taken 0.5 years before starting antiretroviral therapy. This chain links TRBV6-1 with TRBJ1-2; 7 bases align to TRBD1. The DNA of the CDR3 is TGTGCCAGCAGTGAAATAGACAGGGCTAACTATGGCTACACCTTC. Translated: CASSEIDRANYGYTF.